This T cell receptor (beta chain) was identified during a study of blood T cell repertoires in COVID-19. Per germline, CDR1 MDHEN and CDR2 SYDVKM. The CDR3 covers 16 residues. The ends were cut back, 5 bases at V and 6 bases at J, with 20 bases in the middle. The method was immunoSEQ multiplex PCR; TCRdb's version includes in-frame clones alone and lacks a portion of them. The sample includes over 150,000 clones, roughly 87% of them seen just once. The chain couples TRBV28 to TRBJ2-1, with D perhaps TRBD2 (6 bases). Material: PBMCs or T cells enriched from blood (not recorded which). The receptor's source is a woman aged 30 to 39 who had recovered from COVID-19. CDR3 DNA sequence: TGTGCCAGCAGTGCCATCCGGGGGACGATATCCAATGAGCAGTTCTTC. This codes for CASSAIRGTISNEQFF.